Listed below are T cell receptor beta chains from one sample, sequenced in a study of control samples from healthy donors and cancer patients. Sequencing was performed with immunoSEQ multiplex PCR; in TCRdb, only in-frame clones are kept and a portion is missing. The profile shows fewer than 200,000 clones, roughly 89% of them singletons. Sequencing used blood. The source is a man aged 25-45 years in good health. Each CDR3 is given with its conserved first and last residue. A D gene is named only where the DNA matches it firmly. Expanded clones are given a class, and other clones once, few, many or no size at all.

v_call	clone_size	j_call	d_call	cdr3_aa	cdr3_nt
TRBV7-8	-	TRBJ2-3	-	CASSLYRVKTSTDTQYF	TGTGCCAGCAGCTTATACCGGGTCAAAACTAGCACAGATACGCAGTATTTT
TRBV7-3	-	TRBJ2-2	-	CASSPTRTGELFF	TGTGCCAGCAGCCCCACGAGAACCGGGGAGCTGTTTTTT
TRBV7-8	-	TRBJ2-7	-	CASSLEYREREQYF	TGTGCCAGCAGCTTGGAATACAGGGAGCGCGAGCAGTACTTC
TRBV7-7	once	TRBJ2-5	TRBD1	CASSPMRTGGETQYF	TGTGCCAGCAGCCCCATGCGCACAGGGGGGGAGACCCAGTACTTC
TRBV7-9	-	TRBJ1-5	-	CASTKDSTMGRDQPQHF	TGTGCCAGCACCAAGGACTCTACTATGGGCCGCGATCAGCCCCAGCATTTT
TRBV7-8	-	TRBJ1-5	TRBD1	CASSVDRGNQPQHF	TGTGCCAGCAGCGTAGACAGGGGCAATCAGCCCCAGCATTTT
TRBV2	-	TRBJ1-2	-	CASSEERSAGSF	TGTGCCAGCAGTGAAGAGCGGTCGGCAGGCTCCTTC
TRBV24-1	-	TRBJ2-5	-	CATSEWSGLEETQYF	TGTGCCACCAGTGAGTGGAGCGGGCTCGAAGAGACCCAGTACTTC
TRBV18	-	TRBJ2-1	-	CASSPALRRNEQFF	TGTGCCAGCTCACCTGCCCTGAGACGCAATGAGCAGTTCTTC
TRBV4-1	-	TRBJ1-4	-	CASSQEKGLDEKLFF	TGCGCCAGCAGCCAAGAAAAGGGGTTGGATGAAAAACTGTTTTTT